Each of the 12 T cell receptor beta chains below was sequenced from the same sample in a study of blood T cell repertoires in COVID-19. Libraries were prepared by immunoSEQ multiplex PCR; TCRdb keeps only in-frame clonotypes and omits some of them. In the table there are approximately 210,000 clones, around nine tenths of which are singletons. Sequencing used peripheral blood. The receptors originated from a woman between 40 and 55 years old with acute or convalescent COVID-19.

The J gene is TRBJ1-1, the V gene TRBV4-1; possible D gene TRBD1, 5 bases. In germline, CDR1 is MGHRA, CDR2 YSYEKL. Trimming took off 4 bases at V and 1 base at J, with 16 bases between the two ends. The CDR3 is 16 amino acids. This CDR3 reads CASSRPTDLSNTEAFF. In DNA form, the CDR3 reads TGCGCCAGCAGCCGTCCGACAGATCTCTCGAACACTGAAGCTTTCTTT.

V and J are TRBV21-1 and TRBJ2-7; whether TRBD1, the table's D call, matches the DNA was not checked. TRBV21-1 is a listed pseudogene. This CDR3 spans 18 amino acids. The CDR3 DNA sequence: TGTGCCAGCAGCAAAGAGATCGAAGGGCAGGGTAGGGTCTACGAGCAGTACGTC. Translating gives CASSKEIEGQGRVYEQYV.

The CDR3 here is CAISQGNSPLHF. The CDR3 DNA reads TGTGCCATTTCACAGGGAAATTCACCCCTCCACTTT. This chain joins TRBV24-1 and TRBJ1-6; D may be TRBD1 (6 bases). Germline CDR1 KGHDR, CDR2 SFDVKD. V was trimmed by 11 bases and J by 7 bases, leaving 11 bases between them. The length of the CDR3 is 12 residues.

The chain combines TRBV6-6 with TRBJ1-1; the D is unclear. There are 14 residues in the CDR3. Between the trimmed V and J ends, which lost 2 bases and 4 bases, there was a span of 11 bases. Germline V lookup: CDR1 MNHNY, CDR2 SVGAGI (reference sequence). Written as DNA, the CDR3 is TGTGCCAGCAGTTACCCGGAGCGAGTCACTGAAGCTTTCTTT. It translates to CASSYPERVTEAFF.

This chain links TRBV4-1 with TRBJ1-1; D not certain. CDR1 and CDR2 (germline): MGHRA, YSYEKL. This CDR3 comprises 16 residues. V gave up 3 bases and J gave up 8 bases, with 22 bases separating them. The CDR3 DNA follows: TGCGCCAGCAGCCAGTGGCTCGAGACATTCCCCTCGGAAGCTTTCTTT. As protein: CASSQWLETFPSEAFF.

The rearrangement links TRBV19 to TRBJ2-5; 7 nucleotides match TRBD1. Germline V gene data show CDR1 as LNHDA and CDR2 as SQIVND (reference sequence). The ends lost 10 bases at V and 7 bases at J; junction bases unmatched: 18. This CDR3 has 15 residues. CDR3 DNA: TGTGCCACCACAGGGGCTTTAGGTCCTTTTGCGACCCAGTACTTC. Amino acid sequence: CATTGALGPFATQYF. Looking up the rest from reference TRBV19 and TRBJ2-5 gives the full variable domain: DGGITQSPKYLFRKEGQNVTLSCEQNLNHDAMYWYRQDPGQGLRLIYYSQIVNDFQKGDIAEGYSVSREKKESFPLTVTSAQKNPTAFYLCATTGALGPFATQYFGPGTRLLVL.

This chain connects TRBV14 to TRBJ1-1; D remains unclear. V was pared by 0 bases and J by 7 bases, with 15 bases between. The CDR3 sequence is 15 residues long. Germline CDR1 and CDR2: SGHDN and FVKESK. The CDR3 sequence: CASSQDPLEIDEAFF. As DNA, the CDR3 is TGTGCCAGCAGCCAAGATCCCCTAGAGATCGATGAAGCTTTCTTT.

The chain joins TRBV18 to TRBJ2-5; 7 bases are shared with TRBD2. Germline CDR1 reads KGHSH; CDR2 reads LQKENI. The CDR3 spans 16 residues. The junction had 12 bases not matched to a gene; V was cut back by 2 bases and J by 6 bases. CDR3 amino acids: CASSPTEMTSRQTQYF. CDR3 DNA sequence: TGTGCCAGCTCACCAACCGAGATGACTAGCCGACAGACCCAGTACTTC.

This rearrangement joins TRBV6-1 to TRBJ2-5, with D maybe TRBD2 (6 bases). The ends were cut back, 3 bases at V and 5 bases at J, with 13 bases in the middle. Germline-derived CDR1 and CDR2 are MNHNS and SASEGT. The CDR3 spans 14 residues. CDR3 loop: CASSERSGRETQYF. The CDR3 DNA reads TGTGCCAGCAGTGAGCGGTCGGGGAGGGAGACCCAGTACTTC.

The rearrangement uses TRBV18 and TRBJ1-1, with D uncertain. The V and J ends lost 1 base and 0 bases respectively, with 9 bases between them. This CDR3 contains 15 residues. In germline, CDR1 is KGHSH, CDR2 LQKENI. The CDR3 nucleotides read TGTGCCAGCTCACCACGGACTCTAATGAACACTGAAGCTTTCTTT. It encodes CASSPRTLMNTEAFF. Supplemented by reference TRBV18 and TRBJ1-1, the full variable domain reads NAGVMQNPRHLVRRRGQEARLRCSPMKGHSHVYWYRQLPEEGLKFMVYLQKENIIDESGMPKERFSAEFPKEGPSILRIQQVVRGDSAAYFCASSPRTLMNTEAFFGQGTRLTVV.

About this clone itself: Distinct nucleotide sequences in the sample also encode this CDR3. The chain uses TRBV6-6 and TRBJ1-1; D is uncertain. The germline CDR1 and CDR2 sequences are MNHNY and SVGAGI (reference sequence). V was clipped by 3 bases and J by 1 base, with 6 bases between them. The CDR3 runs to 13 residues. The DNA for the CDR3 is TGTGCCAGCAGTTATCGGGGGAACACTGAAGCTTTCTTT. This gives the protein CASSYRGNTEAFF.

The chain is built from TRBV27 and TRBJ2-7; 9 bases match TRBD2. This CDR3 has 14 amino acids. V was clipped by 11 bases and J by 0 bases; unmatched bases: 8. CDR1 and CDR2 (germline): MNHEY, SMNVEV (reference sequence). CDR3 coding DNA: TGTGCCGGTAGCGGGGGCCCTAGCTCCTACGAGCAGTACGTC. This translates into CAGSGGPSSYEQYV.